This TCR beta chain is from a study of blood T cell repertoires in COVID-19. Sequencing used immunoSEQ multiplex PCR; TCRdb keeps in-frame clones, though not all of them. Among approximately 150,000 clones listed, approximately 88% were seen once. The CDR3 runs to 14 residues. The V gene lost 5 bases and the J gene lost 1 base, with 11 bases spanning the gap. The germline V gene encodes CDR1 SGHAT and CDR2 FQDESV (reference sequence). This TCR was recovered from a man aged 65 to 85 with active COVID-19. V usage is TRBV11-1 and J usage is TRBJ1-1, with D unclear. Sequenced sample: peripheral blood. Here the CDR3 reads CASSRTRGNTEAFF. DNA for the CDR3: TGTGCCAGCAGCCGTACACGGGGGAACACTGAAGCTTTCTTT.